This TCR beta chain appears in the sequencing data of a study of T cell changes during pregnancy in multiple sclerosis. This clone occurred once. The assay was immunoSEQ multiplex PCR, and TCRdb's table has in-frame clones only and misses some. Among approximately 100,000 clones listed, more than 80% were seen once. Trimming cost V 3 bases and J 7 bases, with 13 bases left between them. The CDR3 has 13 residues. Per germline, CDR1 KGHSH and CDR2 LQKENI. The chain combines TRBV18 with TRBJ2-7; possible D gene TRBD2, 6 bases. The TCR comes from a female donor with multiple sclerosis, enrolled in a pregnancy study. This specimen was peripheral blood, taken in the second trimester of pregnancy. CDR3 nucleotide sequence: TGTGCCAGCTCACCGCCTAGCGTCGCGGAGCAGTACTTC. Encoded protein: CASSPPSVAEQYF.